Shown below are 13 T cell receptor beta chains from a single sample sequenced in a study of molecular identifiers for immune sequencing clone quantification. TCRdb passed the PCR reads through MiXCR, listing each CDR3 protein once. This table holds 300,000 to 350,000 distinct CDR3 sequences, around a fifth found once. The material sequenced was naive CD8+ T cells from blood, with Jurkat cell RNA spiked in. Subset in this sample: FACS-sorted CD8+CD4-CCR7+CD45RA+ naive T cells. The source is a human donor in good health. Some libraries in this study had Jurkat cell RNA spiked in.

This clonotype was seen many times. The chain links TRBV18 to TRBJ1-1; possibly TRBD1 for D (6 bases). This CDR3 region has 12 residues. Per the germline V gene, CDR1 is KGHSH and CDR2 is LQKENI. The V and J ends lost 6 bases and 7 bases respectively, with 12 bases between them. The DNA for the CDR3 is TGTGCCAGCTCGTTGACAGGTCTTGAAGCTTTCTTT. Its translation: CASSLTGLEAFF. The full variable domain, its missing parts supplied by reference TRBV18 and TRBJ1-1, is NAGVMQNPRHLVRRRGQEARLRCSPMKGHSHVYWYRQLPEEGLKFMVYLQKENIIDESGMPKERFSAEFPKEGPSILRIQQVVRGDSAAYFCASSLTGLEAFFGQGTRLTVV.

This clonotype was found a few times. The chain recombines TRBV11-2 with TRBJ2-5; 14 bases align to TRBD2. The germline V gene has CDR1 SGHAT and CDR2 FQNNGV. Unmatched junction bases numbered 7, after V lost 4 bases and J lost 0 bases. The CDR3 runs to 18 residues. In nucleotides, the CDR3 is TGTGCCAGCAGCTCGGGACTAGCGGGGGCCGCGTACCAAGAGACCCAGTACTTC. It translates to CASSSGLAGAAYQETQYF.

The genes are TRBV2 and TRBJ1-5; D remains ambiguous. The V gene lost 3 bases and the J gene lost 0 bases, with 9 bases spanning the gap. The germline V gene encodes CDR1 SNHLY and CDR2 FYNNEI. The CDR3 sequence is 15 residues long. The CDR3 sequence: CASSEWRDSNQPQHF. The CDR3, as DNA: TGTGCCAGCAGTGAGTGGAGAGATAGCAATCAGCCCCAGCATTTT.

This clonotype came up many times. J is TRBJ2-7 and V is TRBV14, with D possibly being TRBD1 (5 bases). V was cut by 1 base and J by 5 bases, with 12 bases left in between. Germline V gene data show CDR1 as SGHDN and CDR2 as FVKESK. This CDR3 contains 14 residues. The CDR3 DNA sequence: TGTGCCAGCAGCCAAGTGTCAGGGTACGACGAGCAGTACTTC. Residues: CASSQVSGYDEQYF.

This clonotype showed up many times. The chain joins TRBV27 to TRBJ2-2; possibly TRBD1 for D (6 bases). The germline V gene has CDR1 MNHEY and CDR2 SMNVEV (reference sequence). V dropped 3 bases and J dropped 5 bases, with 16 bases sitting between them. This CDR3 is 16 amino acids long. The DNA of the CDR3 is TGTGCCAGCAGTTTTTCAACGACAGGATGGACCGGGGAGCTGTTTTTT. Amino acid sequence: CASSFSTTGWTGELFF.

This clonotype was detected ten times or more. The chain employs TRBV4-3 and TRBJ1-5; D remains ambiguous. The CDR3 extends over 15 amino acids. CDR1 LGHNA and CDR2 YSLEER come from the germline V gene. V lost 1 base, J lost 4 bases, and 11 bases lay in between. The CDR3 region has the DNA TGCGCCAGCAGCCAAGTTTGGGGAAGAAATCAGCCCCAGCATTTT. It specifies CASSQVWGRNQPQHF.

This clonotype showed up many times. The J gene is TRBJ2-3, the V gene TRBV25-1; the match to TRBD1 covers 9 bases. Trimming cost V 0 bases and J 4 bases; bases outside gene matches: 8. CDR3 length equals 17 residues. Germline loops: CDR1 MGHDK, CDR2 SYGVNS. The DNA of the CDR3 is TGTGCCAGCAGTGAATATGTGGGGACAGGGACGGCAGATACGCAGTATTTT. This translates into CASSEYVGTGTADTQYF.

This clonotype was found many times. The V and J genes are TRBV9 and TRBJ2-1; no reliable D call. The V gene lost 0 bases and the J gene lost 8 bases, with 6 bases spanning the gap. Germline V CDR1 and CDR2: SGDLS, YYNGEE. CDR3 length: 12 residues. In nucleotides, the CDR3 is TGTGCCAGCAGCGTAGTTAATGATGAGCAGTTCTTC. It specifies CASSVVNDEQFF.

The count of this clonotype is one. This may come from a read error, since a much larger clone is one base off. The chain carries TRBV28 and TRBJ2-7; 7 nucleotides line up with TRBD1. Germline V CDR1 and CDR2: MDHEN, SYDVKM. The CDR3 spans 15 residues. CDR3 sequence: CASRPNRDSPYEQCF. The CDR3 DNA reads as TGTGCCAGCAGACCGAACCGGGACAGTCCCTACGAGCAGTGCTTC.

Remarks on this clonotype: This may be a read error, as it is one base from a much larger clone. The chain employs TRBV6-6 and TRBJ2-2; TRBD1 matches at 11 bases. Germline loops: CDR1 MNHNY, CDR2 SVGAGI (reference sequence). This CDR3 comprises 17 residues. The CDR3 reads CASSSRTGGMNTGELLF. CDR3 coding DNA: TGTGCCAGCAGTTCCCGGACAGGGGGCATGAACACCGGGGAGCTGCTTTTT.

This clonotype was observed a few times. The rearrangement links TRBV6-1 to TRBJ2-3, with D uncertain. Between the trimmed V and J ends, which lost 6 bases and 0 bases, there was a span of 7 bases. This CDR3 region has 13 residues. Per the germline V gene, CDR1 is MNHNS and CDR2 is SASEGT. The CDR3 loop is CASREQSTDTQYF. CDR3 in DNA: TGTGCCAGCAGAGAACAGAGCACAGATACGCAGTATTTT.

This clonotype was counted at least ten times. This CDR3 reads CSASPGHPYEQYF. CDR3 sequence (DNA): TGCAGTGCCTCGCCGGGACATCCCTACGAGCAGTACTTC. The chain uses TRBV20-1 and TRBJ2-7, with D possibly being TRBD1 (6 bases). The CDR3 is 13 residues long. Trimming took 6 bases from V and 2 from J, leaving 14 bases between them. Per the germline V gene, CDR1 is DFQATT and CDR2 is SNEGSKA (reference sequence).

Points on this clonotype: A clone one base away is much larger, so this may be a read error. The chain employs TRBV4-1 and TRBJ1-1, with no clear D. This CDR3 contains 15 residues. Germline loops: CDR1 MGHRA, CDR2 YSYEKL. V lost 1 base to trimming and J lost 3 bases, with 12 bases between them. CDR3 residues: CASSQVKGSYTEAFF. In nucleotides, the CDR3 is TGCGCCAGCAGCCAAGTTAAGGGCAGTTACACTGAAGCTTTCTTT.